What follows are 9 T cell receptor beta chains derived from one specimen sequenced in a study of cytomegalovirus exposure and HLA in healthy donors. Researchers ran the PCR with 60 Vbeta and 13 Jbeta primers. Here immunoSEQ multiplex PCR was the method, and the copy in TCRdb shows in-frame clones only, minus some. The table includes some 190,000 clones, roughly nine tenths detected once. What was sequenced was PBMCs. All receptors derive from a boy aged 2 to 9 in good health and CMV-seronegative.

This clone showed up just a few times. The genes are TRBV6-5 and TRBJ2-5, with a possible D match to TRBD2 (5 bases). This CDR3 has 11 residues. Germline CDR1 MNHEY, CDR2 SVGAGI. Deletions cut 8 bases from V and 4 bases from J, with 8 bases between. CDR3 sequence: CASGSGETQYF. DNA of the CDR3: TGTGCCAGCGGGAGTGGAGAGACCCAGTACTTC.

This chain uses TRBV2 with TRBJ2-5, with D unclear. Germline lookup yields CDR1 SNHLY and CDR2 FYNNEI. The CDR3 totals 12 residues. The germline V and J ends were trimmed by 5 bases and 0 bases, with 4 bases remaining between them. CDR3 sequence reads: CASSQYQETQYF. Here the CDR3 DNA reads TGTGCCAGCAGTCAGTACCAAGAGACCCAGTACTTC.

The chain carries TRBV9 and TRBJ1-2, with 9 bases that match TRBD1. The germline V gene has CDR1 SGDLS and CDR2 YYNGEE. The J segment lost 7 bases and the V segment lost 6 bases, leaving 10 bases of the junction unmatched. This CDR3 is 14 amino acids long. The CDR3 region is CASNELQGAGGYTF. In nucleotides, the CDR3 is TGTGCCAGCAACGAGTTACAGGGGGCTGGTGGCTACACCTTC.

The chain combines TRBV7-9 with TRBJ2-1, with TRBD2 identical over 7 bases. The V and J ends lost 1 base and 5 bases, in that order; junction bases with no gene match: 11. The CDR3 is 17 amino acids. CDR1 and CDR2 (germline): SEHNR, FQNEAQ (reference sequence). The CDR3 DNA reads as TGTGCCAGCAGCTTAGGGGCGCGGGAGTCCAGAGACAATGAGCAGTTCTTC. Translating it yields CASSLGARESRDNEQFF.

The chain uses TRBV30 and TRBJ1-3; 8 bases are a match to TRBD1. This CDR3 has 15 residues. V lost 3 bases, J lost 4 bases, and 8 bases stayed unmatched. Germline loops: CDR1 GTSNPN, CDR2 SVGIG (reference sequence). CDR3 sequence: CAWSTGTGDGNTIYF. The CDR3 bases are TGTGCCTGGAGCACCGGGACAGGCGACGGAAACACCATATATTTT.

This clone was detected once. This chain joins TRBV7-9 and TRBJ2-7; weak D call: TRBD2 (5 bases). V lost 4 bases and J lost 4, with 17 bases in between. The CDR3 runs to 15 residues. Germline V gives CDR1 SEHNR, CDR2 FQNEAQ (reference sequence). The CDR3 sequence is CASSSSRPSNYEQYF. The CDR3 DNA is TGTGCCAGCAGCTCCTCGAGGCCTAGCAATTACGAGCAGTACTTC.

This clone was seen a few times. The V call is TRBV28, the J call TRBJ2-5; 8 bases line up with TRBD1. V gave up 7 bases and J gave up 10 bases; unmatched junction bases: 11. CDR1 is MDHEN and CDR2 is SYDVKM in the germline V gene. The CDR3 consists of 13 residues. The CDR3 spells CASNAGGVSDQYF. CDR3 nucleotide sequence: TGTGCCAGCAACGCAGGGGGCGTATCCGACCAGTACTTC.

CDR3 sequence (DNA): TGTGCCATCAGCTCCGGTACAGGGTTTTATACGCAGTATTTT. It yields the protein CAISSGTGFYTQYF. This chain connects TRBV10-3 to TRBJ2-3; D possibly corresponds to TRBD1 (6 bases). This CDR3 has 14 residues. The V end lost 6 bases, the J end lost 7 bases, and 17 bases lay between the germline ends. CDR1 ENHRY and CDR2 SYGVKD come from the germline V gene.

The chain links TRBV5-4 to TRBJ2-2; a weak D match, TRBD1 (6 bases). Per germline, CDR1 SGHNT and CDR2 YYREEE (reference sequence). The CDR3 covers 14 residues. Trimming shortened V by 2 bases and J by 4 bases, and 9 bases separated the two germline ends. CDR3 amino acids: CASSLLGGTGELFF. CDR3 bases: TGTGCCAGCAGCTTATTAGGGGGCACCGGGGAGCTGTTTTTT.